These T cell receptor beta chains were read from a single sample in a study of neoadjuvant nivolumab and ipilimumab in lung cancer. Assay: immunoSEQ multiplex PCR; the TCRdb copy retains only in-frame clones and omits some. This sample has 1,500 to 2,500 clones; roughly 80% occur once, and the top ten carry about 4.7%. The specimen comprised tumor tissue, sampled before neoadjuvant nivolumab, alone or with ipilimumab. The source is an adult with non-small cell lung cancer. The CDR3 runs from the conserved cysteine through the conserved F or W. Each record gives: clone size, D gene, J gene, V gene, CDR3 DNA, CDR3 protein. D genes are given only for firm matches. Expanded clones get a size class; other rows say once, few or many, or leave the size out.

.	.	TRBJ2-5	TRBV20-1	TGCAGTGCTTGGGGTGAGACCCAGTACTTC	CSAWGETQYF
.	.	TRBJ2-1	TRBV4-2	TGTGCCACCGCTGGCGGCGAGGCCTACAATGAGCAGTTCTTC	CATAGGEAYNEQFF
.	.	TRBJ2-7	TRBV5-4	TGTGCCAGCAGCTGGGAAAAAGGGGGACCCGTTTGGTACTTC	CASSWEKGGPVWYF
.	.	TRBJ2-1	TRBV20-1	TGCAGTGCCTTCTTTAAAGAGCAGTTCTTC	CSAFFKEQFF
.	.	TRBJ1-1	TRBV28	TGTGCCAGCAGTTTTGGGGGGGGTGGCACTGAAGCTTTCTTT	CASSFGGGGTEAFF
.	.	TRBJ2-3	TRBV6-5	TGTGCCAGCAGTTACAAGGCGGCAGATACGCAGTATTTT	CASSYKAADTQYF
.	.	TRBJ2-7	TRBV11-3	TGTGCCAGCAGCTTAGGACGTGTGGGCGGCACCTACGAGCAGTACTTC	CASSLGRVGGTYEQYF
.	.	TRBJ2-2	TRBV4-1	TGCGCCAGCAGCCCGGACGGAAGCACCGGGGAGCTGTTTTTT	CASSPDGSTGELFF
.	TRBD2	TRBJ2-7	TRBV19	TGTGCCAGTAGCATACTAGCGGGAGCAACCTACGAGCAGTACTTC	CASSILAGATYEQYF
.	.	TRBJ1-5	TRBV11-2	TGTGCCAGCAGCTTGGATTCAGGGGGCAATCAGCCCCAGCATTTT	CASSLDSGGNQPQHF
.	.	TRBJ2-3	TRBV7-2	TGTGCCAGCAGCTTAGTAGGGTCTTTAAGCACAGATACGCAGTATTTT	CASSLVGSLSTDTQYF
few	.	TRBJ2-7	TRBV5-1	TGCGCCAGCAGCTTGGACGGCCCCTACGAGCAGTACTTC	CASSLDGPYEQYF
.	.	TRBJ2-7	TRBV6-5	TGTGCCAGCAGTAGATCCACGGGAGAGCTCTACGAGCAGTACTTC	CASSRSTGELYEQYF
.	TRBD1	TRBJ2-7	TRBV6-1	TGTGCCAGCAGGGCTGGACAGGACTACGAGCAGTACTTC	CASRAGQDYEQYF
.	.	TRBJ2-7	TRBV27	TGTGCCAGCAGTTTGACCCAGAGGGCGAACGAGCAGTACTTC	CASSLTQRANEQYF
.	.	TRBJ2-5	TRBV7-2	TGTGCCAGCACCTGGGCCCTTCAAGAGACCCAGTACTTC	CASTWALQETQYF
.	.	TRBJ2-2	TRBV30	TGTGCCTGGAGTGGTAACCGGGACTCCGGCGGGGAGCTGTTTTTT	CAWSGNRDSGGELFF
.	.	TRBJ2-1	TRBV9	TGTGCCAGCAGCTTTGGCGGACAGTACAATGAGCAGTTCTTC	CASSFGGQYNEQFF
.	TRBD1	TRBJ1-1	TRBV29-1	TGCAGCGTGGGGGACAGGGGACGGAACACTGAAGCTTTCTTT	CSVGDRGRNTEAFF
.	.	TRBJ1-5	TRBV11-2	TGTGCCAGCAGCTTAGATTTAGGGGGCAATCAGCCCCAGCATTTT	CASSLDLGGNQPQHF
.	.	TRBJ1-5	TRBV19	TGTGCCAGTAGTATAGATCAGAGAAGGTTTAAGGGGCCCCAGCATTTT	CASSIDQRRFKGPQHF
.	TRBD1	TRBJ1-2	TRBV2	TGTGCCAGCAGTGCGGACAGGGGGAGCTATGGCTACACCTTC	CASSADRGSYGYTF
.	.	TRBJ1-1	TRBV28	TGTGCCAGCAGTTTATTCCGGGGGCCCACTGAAGCTTTCTTT	CASSLFRGPTEAFF
.	TRBD1	TRBJ2-5	TRBV5-1	TGCGCCAGCAGCACGGGACAGGGGGCCCCCCAAGAGACCCAGTACTTC	CASSTGQGAPQETQYF
.	TRBD2	TRBJ2-7	TRBV6-5	TGTGCCAGCTCCCTCGACCGGGGGGAAGACTACGAGCAGTACTTC	CASSLDRGEDYEQYF
once	.	TRBJ2-7	TRBV7-9	TGTGCCAGCAGCAGAGACTGGACAGAGAACTCCTACGAGCAGTACTTC	CASSRDWTENSYEQYF
few	.	TRBJ2-7	TRBV7-8	TGTGCCAGCAGCCAAGTCGGGGTAAGCTCCTACGAGCAGTACTTC	CASSQVGVSSYEQYF
.	.	TRBJ2-7	TRBV27	TGTGCCAGCAGCAGATTTGACAGAATTGGCGAGCAGTACTTC	CASSRFDRIGEQYF